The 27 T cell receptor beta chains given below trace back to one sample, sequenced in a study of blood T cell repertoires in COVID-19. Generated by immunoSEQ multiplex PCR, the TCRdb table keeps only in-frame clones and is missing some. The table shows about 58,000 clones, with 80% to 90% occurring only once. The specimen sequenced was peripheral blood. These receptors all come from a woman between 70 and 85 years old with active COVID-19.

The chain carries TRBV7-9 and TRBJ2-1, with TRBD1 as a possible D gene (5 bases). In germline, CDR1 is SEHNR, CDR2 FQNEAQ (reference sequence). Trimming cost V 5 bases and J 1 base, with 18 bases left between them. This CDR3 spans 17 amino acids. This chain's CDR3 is CASSGKVTQGSYNEQFF. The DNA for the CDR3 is TGTGCCAGCAGCGGGAAGGTAACGCAGGGATCCTACAATGAGCAGTTCTTC.

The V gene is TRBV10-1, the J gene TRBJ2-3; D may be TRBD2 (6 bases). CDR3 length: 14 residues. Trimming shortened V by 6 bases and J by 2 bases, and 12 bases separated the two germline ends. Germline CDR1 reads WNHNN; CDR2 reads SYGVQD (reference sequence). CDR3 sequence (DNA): TGCGCCAGCAGGCGGGACGGCCTCACAGATACGCAGTATTTT. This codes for CASRRDGLTDTQYF.

The CDR3 region is CSVEVIEGVRYNEQFF. CDR3 DNA sequence: TGCAGCGTTGAAGTAATAGAAGGAGTACGGTACAATGAGCAGTTCTTC. This chain connects TRBV29-1 to TRBJ2-1, with D uncertain. The CDR3 totals 16 residues. V shed 1 base and J shed 4 bases, with 17 bases lying between them. Germline CDR1 SQVTM, CDR2 ANQGSEA.

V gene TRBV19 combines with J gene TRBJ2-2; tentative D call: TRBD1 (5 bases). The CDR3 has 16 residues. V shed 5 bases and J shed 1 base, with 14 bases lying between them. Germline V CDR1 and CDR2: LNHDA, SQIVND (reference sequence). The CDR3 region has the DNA TGTGCCAGTAGTCCATACAGGCTGCTGAACACCGGGGAGCTGTTTTTT. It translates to CASSPYRLLNTGELFF. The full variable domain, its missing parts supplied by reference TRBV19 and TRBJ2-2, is DGGITQSPKYLFRKEGQNVTLSCEQNLNHDAMYWYRQDPGQGLRLIYYSQIVNDFQKGDIAEGYSVSREKKESFPLTVTSAQKNPTAFYLCASSPYRLLNTGELFFGEGSRLTVL.

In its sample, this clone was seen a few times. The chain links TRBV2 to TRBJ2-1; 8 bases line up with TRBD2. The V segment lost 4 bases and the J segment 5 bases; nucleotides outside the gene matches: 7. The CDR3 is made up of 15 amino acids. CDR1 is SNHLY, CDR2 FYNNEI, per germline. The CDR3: CASSARGARNNEQFF. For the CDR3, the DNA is TGTGCCAGCAGTGCGCGGGGGGCGCGGAACAATGAGCAGTTCTTC.

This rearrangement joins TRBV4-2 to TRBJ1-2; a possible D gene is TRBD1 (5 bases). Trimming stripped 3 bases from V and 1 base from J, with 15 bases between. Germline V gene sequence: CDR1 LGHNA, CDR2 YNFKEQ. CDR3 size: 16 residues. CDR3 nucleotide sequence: TGTGCCAGCAGCCAGGGCCGACAGTATGTTAACTATGGCTACACCTTC. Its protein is CASSQGRQYVNYGYTF.

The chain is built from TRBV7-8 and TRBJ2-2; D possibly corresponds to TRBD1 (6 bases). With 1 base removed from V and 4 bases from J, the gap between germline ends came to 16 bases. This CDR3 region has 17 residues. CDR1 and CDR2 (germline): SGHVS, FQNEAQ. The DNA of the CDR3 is TGTGCCAGCAGCTTAGGAAGATTGGGGGCGCGCACCGGGGAGCTGTTTTTT. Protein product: CASSLGRLGARTGELFF.

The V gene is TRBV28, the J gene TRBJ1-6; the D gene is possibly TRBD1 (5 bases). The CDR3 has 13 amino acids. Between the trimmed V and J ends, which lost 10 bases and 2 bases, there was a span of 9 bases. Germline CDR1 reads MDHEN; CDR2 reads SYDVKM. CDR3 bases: TGTGCCACCAGACAGACCTATAATTCACCCCTCCACTTT. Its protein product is CATRQTYNSPLHF.

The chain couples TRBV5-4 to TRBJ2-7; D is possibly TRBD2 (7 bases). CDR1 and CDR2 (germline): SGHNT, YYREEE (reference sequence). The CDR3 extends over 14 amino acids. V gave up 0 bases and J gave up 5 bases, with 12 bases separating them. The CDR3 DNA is TGTGCCAGCAGCTTGGAGGCGGGGGCCGACGAGCAGTACTTC. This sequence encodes CASSLEAGADEQYF.

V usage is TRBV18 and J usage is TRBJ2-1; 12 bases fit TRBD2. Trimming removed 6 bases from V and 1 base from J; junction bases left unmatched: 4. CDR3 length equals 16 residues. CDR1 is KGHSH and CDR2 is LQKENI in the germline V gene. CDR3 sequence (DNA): TGTGCCAGCTCGTCGACTAGCGGGAGATCCTACAATGAGCAGTTCTTC. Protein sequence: CASSSTSGRSYNEQFF.

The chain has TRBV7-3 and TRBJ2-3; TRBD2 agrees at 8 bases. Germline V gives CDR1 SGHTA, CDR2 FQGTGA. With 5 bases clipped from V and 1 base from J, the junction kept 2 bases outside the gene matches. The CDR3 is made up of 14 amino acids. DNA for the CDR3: TGTGCCAGCAGCCAGGGACTAGGCACAGATACGCAGTATTTT. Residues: CASSQGLGTDTQYF. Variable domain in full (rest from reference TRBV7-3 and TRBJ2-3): GAGVSQTPSNKVTEKGKYVELRCDPISGHTALYWYRQSLGQGPEFLIYFQGTGAADDSGLPNDRFFAVRPEGSVSTLKIQRTERGDSAVYLCASSQGLGTDTQYFGPGTRLTVL.

The CDR3 loop is CSVEISGSQETQYF. The CDR3 nucleotides read TGCAGCGTTGAAATTAGCGGGTCTCAAGAGACCCAGTACTTC. V gene TRBV29-1 combines with J gene TRBJ2-5; TRBD2 agrees at 7 bases. With 2 bases clipped from V and 2 bases from J, the junction kept 5 bases outside the gene matches. Per germline, CDR1 SQVTM and CDR2 ANQGSEA. This CDR3 is built from 14 residues.

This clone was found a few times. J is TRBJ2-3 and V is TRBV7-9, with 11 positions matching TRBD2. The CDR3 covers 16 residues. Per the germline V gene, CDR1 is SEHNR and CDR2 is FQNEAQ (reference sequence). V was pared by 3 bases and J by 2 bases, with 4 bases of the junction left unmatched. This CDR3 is CASSLTSGIYTDTQYF. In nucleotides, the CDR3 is TGTGCCAGCAGCTTGACTAGCGGGATTTACACAGATACGCAGTATTTT.

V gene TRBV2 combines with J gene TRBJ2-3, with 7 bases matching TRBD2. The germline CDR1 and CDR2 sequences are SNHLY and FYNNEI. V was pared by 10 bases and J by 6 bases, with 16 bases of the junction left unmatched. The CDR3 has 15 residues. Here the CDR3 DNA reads TGTGCCACTAGGAGCGGGACTGGAGAGAGTGATACGCAGTATTTT. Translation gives CATRSGTGESDTQYF.

CDR3 loop: CASSLRQSSYNEQFF. CDR3 nucleotide sequence: TGTGCCAGCAGCTTACGACAAAGCTCCTACAATGAGCAGTTCTTC. J is TRBJ2-1 and V is TRBV7-9, with no clear D. Germline V CDR1 and CDR2: SEHNR, FQNEAQ (reference sequence). CDR3 size: 15 residues. Between the trimmed V and J ends, which lost 2 bases and 0 bases, there was a span of 8 bases. The full variable domain, in which reference TRBV7-9 and TRBJ2-1 provide the parts outside the CDR3, is DTGVSQNPRHKITKRGQNVTFRCDPISEHNRLYWYRQTLGQGPEFLTYFQNEAQLEKSRLLSDRFSAERPKGSFSTLEIQRTEQGDSAMYLCASSLRQSSYNEQFFGPGTRLTVL.

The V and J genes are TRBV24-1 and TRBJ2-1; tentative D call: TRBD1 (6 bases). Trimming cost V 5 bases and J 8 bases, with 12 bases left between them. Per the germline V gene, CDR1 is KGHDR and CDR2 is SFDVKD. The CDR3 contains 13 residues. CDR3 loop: CATSGTEWHEQFF. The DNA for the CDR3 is TGTGCCACCAGTGGGACAGAGTGGCATGAGCAGTTCTTC.

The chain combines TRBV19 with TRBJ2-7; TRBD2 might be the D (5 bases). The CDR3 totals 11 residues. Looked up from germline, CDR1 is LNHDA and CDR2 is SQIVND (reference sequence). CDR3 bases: TGTGCTTGTGGCGGGTCCCTAGAGCAGTACTTC. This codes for CACGGSLEQYF. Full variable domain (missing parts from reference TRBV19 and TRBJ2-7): DGGITQSPKYLFRKEGQNVTLSCEQNLNHDAMYWYRQDPGQGLRLIYYSQIVNDFQKGDIAEGYSVSREKKESFPLTVTSAQKNPTAFYLCACGGSLEQYFGPGTRLTVT.

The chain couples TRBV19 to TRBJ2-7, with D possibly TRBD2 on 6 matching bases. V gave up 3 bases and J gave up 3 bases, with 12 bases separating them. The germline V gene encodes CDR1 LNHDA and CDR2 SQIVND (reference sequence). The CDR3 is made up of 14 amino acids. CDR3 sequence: CASSILDGGYEQYF. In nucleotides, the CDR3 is TGTGCCAGTAGTATCCTTGACGGGGGCTACGAGCAGTACTTC.

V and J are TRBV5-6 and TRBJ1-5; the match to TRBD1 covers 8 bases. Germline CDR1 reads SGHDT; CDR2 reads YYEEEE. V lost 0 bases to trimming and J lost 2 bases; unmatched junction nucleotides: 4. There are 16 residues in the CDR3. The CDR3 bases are TGTGCCAGCAGCTTGGGGCAGGGGGCGCGCAATCAGCCCCAGCATTTT. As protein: CASSLGQGARNQPQHF.

DNA for the CDR3: TGTGCCAGCAGTACCCGGACAGGCCAGCAAGAGACCCAGTACTTC. It specifies CASSTRTGQQETQYF. V and J are TRBV28 and TRBJ2-5, with TRBD1 matching over 7 bases. Germline loops: CDR1 MDHEN, CDR2 SYDVKM. V gave up 5 bases and J gave up 2 bases; unmatched junction bases: 8. The CDR3 has 15 residues.

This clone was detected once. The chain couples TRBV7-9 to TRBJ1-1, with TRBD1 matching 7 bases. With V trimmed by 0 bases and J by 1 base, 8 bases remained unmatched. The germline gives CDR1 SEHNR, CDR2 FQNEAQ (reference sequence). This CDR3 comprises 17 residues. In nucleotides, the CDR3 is TGTGCCAGCAGCTTAGCGCGGGGACAGAACGAGAACACTGAAGCTTTCTTT. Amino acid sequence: CASSLARGQNENTEAFF.

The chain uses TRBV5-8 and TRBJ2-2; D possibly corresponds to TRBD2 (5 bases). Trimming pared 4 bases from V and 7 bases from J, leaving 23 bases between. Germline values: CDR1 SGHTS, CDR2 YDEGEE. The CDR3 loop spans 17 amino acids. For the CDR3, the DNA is TGTGCCAGCAGCCGGGATTTTCCCCCGGTCAGGAACGGGGAGCTGTTTTTT. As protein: CASSRDFPPVRNGELFF.

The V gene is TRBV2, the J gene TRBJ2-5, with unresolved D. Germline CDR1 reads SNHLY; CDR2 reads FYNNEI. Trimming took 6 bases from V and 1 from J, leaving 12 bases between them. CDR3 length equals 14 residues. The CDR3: CASRSLHPQETQYF. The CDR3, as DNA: TGTGCCAGCAGAAGTTTACACCCCCAAGAGACCCAGTACTTC.

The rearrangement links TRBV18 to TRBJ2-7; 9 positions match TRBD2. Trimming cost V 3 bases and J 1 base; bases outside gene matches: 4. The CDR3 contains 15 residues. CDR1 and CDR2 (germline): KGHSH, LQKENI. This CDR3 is CASSPPGLASYEQYF. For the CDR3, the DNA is TGTGCCAGCTCACCCCCCGGACTAGCGTCCTACGAGCAGTACTTC.

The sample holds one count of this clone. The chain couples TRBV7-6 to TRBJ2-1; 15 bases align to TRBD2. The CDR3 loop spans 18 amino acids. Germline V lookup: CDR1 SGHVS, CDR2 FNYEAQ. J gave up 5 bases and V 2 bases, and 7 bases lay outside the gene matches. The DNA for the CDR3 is TGTGCCAGCAGCTTACCCGGACTAGCGGGAGGGCCCCACAATGAGCAGTTCTTC. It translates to CASSLPGLAGGPHNEQFF.

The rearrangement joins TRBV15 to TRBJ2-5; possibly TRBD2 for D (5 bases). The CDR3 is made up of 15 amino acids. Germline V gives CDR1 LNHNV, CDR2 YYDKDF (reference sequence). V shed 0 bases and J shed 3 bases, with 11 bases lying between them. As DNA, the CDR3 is TGTGCCACCAGCAGAGACCCTAGCAACAAAGAGACCCAGTACTTC. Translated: CATSRDPSNKETQYF.

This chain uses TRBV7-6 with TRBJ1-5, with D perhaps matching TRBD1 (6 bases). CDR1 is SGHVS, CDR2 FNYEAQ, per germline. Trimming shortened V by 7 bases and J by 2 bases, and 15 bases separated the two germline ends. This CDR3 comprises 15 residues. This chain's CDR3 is CASTPGGGGNQPQHF. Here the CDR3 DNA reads TGTGCCAGCACCCCGGGGGGGGGCGGCAATCAGCCCCAGCATTTT.